This TCR beta chain was sequenced during a study of OX40 agonist ivuxolimab in advanced cancers. Study details: Ivuxolimab, an agonist antibody against OX40 (CD134), was given to patients. Age averaged about 62 years (range about 20 to 79), and about 86% were male.

Libraries were prepared by immunoSEQ multiplex PCR; TCRdb keeps only in-frame clonotypes and omits some of them. The profile shows roughly 65,000 clones, around nine tenths of them singletons. Worth noting for this clone: The target antigen is unknown.

General study results and limits: In general, CD8+ T cells held more expanded clones than CD4+ did, on average.

Exclusion applied to patients with autoimmune disease history or systemic immunosuppression. The J segment lost 5 bases and the V segment lost 5 bases, leaving 12 bases of the junction unmatched. Germline CDR1 LNHDA, CDR2 SQIVND (reference sequence). CDR3 length equals 15 residues. This chain joins TRBV19 and TRBJ2-7, with 7 bases matching TRBD1. The specimen comprised CD4+ or CD8+ T cells sorted from blood, sampled in a trial of the OX40 agonist ivuxolimab. The source is an adult with an advanced solid tumor such as melanoma, head and neck, liver or kidney cancer. The CDR3 loop reads CASSAQGNHLHEQYF. The CDR3 DNA reads TGTGCCAGTAGTGCACAGGGGAACCACCTCCACGAGCAGTACTTC.